The next 28 T cell receptor beta chains were all read from a single sample in a study of blood T cell repertoires in COVID-19. Produced via immunoSEQ multiplex PCR; TCRdb's table is partial and in-frame only. The table has roughly 200,000 clones, 80% to 90% seen once; the top ten hold more than 6.5%. Sequenced input: peripheral blood. Receptors were obtained from a man aged 40-55 years with active or convalescent COVID-19.

The chain combines TRBV3-1 (or the pseudogene TRBV3-2) with TRBJ2-1, with 9 bases identical to TRBD2. The V gene end was trimmed by 2 bases and the J gene end by 10 bases; junction bases not matched to a gene: 6. The germline V gene encodes CDR1 LGHDT and CDR2 YNNKEL (reference sequence). The CDR3 consists of 14 residues. The CDR3 coding sequence is TGTGCCAGCAGCCAACTTAGCGGGAGCAGGGAGCAGTTCTTC. This translates into CASSQLSGSREQFF.

The chain employs TRBV6-5 and TRBJ1-2; perhaps TRBD1 as D (6 bases). Germline V gene lookup returns CDR1 MNHEY and CDR2 SVGAGI. This CDR3 has 13 amino acids. V was pared by 6 bases and J by 4 bases, with 12 bases between. This CDR3 reads CASRDRAFYGYTF. Written as DNA, the CDR3 is TGTGCCAGCAGGGACAGAGCCTTCTATGGCTACACCTTC.

This clone came up a few times. The gene calls are TRBV5-1 and TRBJ2-7, with D possibly matching TRBD1 (5 bases). The germline gives CDR1 SGHRS, CDR2 YFSETQ. The V and J ends lost 2 bases and 3 bases respectively, with 15 bases between them. The CDR3 consists of 15 residues. The CDR3 region is CASSFQGATVYEQYF. The CDR3 DNA is TGCGCCAGCAGCTTTCAGGGTGCAACTGTCTACGAGCAGTACTTC.

V and J are TRBV6-4 and TRBJ2-5; maybe TRBD1 (5 bases). The CDR3 runs to 19 residues. Germline assignment: CDR1 MRHNA and CDR2 SNTAGT. Trimming stripped 2 bases from V and 2 bases from J, with 24 bases between. This CDR3 is CASSDPMAGAGHPQETQYF. The CDR3, as DNA: TGTGCCAGCAGTGACCCCATGGCTGGGGCAGGTCATCCACAAGAGACCCAGTACTTC.

The V call is TRBV7-6, the J call TRBJ1-1; D call uncertain. Germline V CDR1 and CDR2: SGHVS, FNYEAQ. The V end was cut by 5 bases, the J end by 0 bases, with 16 bases between. The CDR3 extends over 16 amino acids. The CDR3 reads CASSRTPNLMNTEAFF. In DNA, the CDR3 is TGTGCCAGCAGCAGAACCCCAAACTTAATGAACACTGAAGCTTTCTTT. Full variable domain (remainder filled in from reference TRBV7-6 and TRBJ1-1): GAGVSQSPRYKVTKRGQDVALRCDPISGHVSLYWYRQALGQGPEFLTYFNYEAQQDKSGLPNDRFSAERPEGSISTLTIQRTEQRDSAMYRCASSRTPNLMNTEAFFGQGTRLTVV.

CDR3 amino acids: CASSFRVSQTSNQPQHF. The CDR3 coding sequence is TGTGCCAGCAGCTTCCGGGTTTCCCAGACTAGCAATCAGCCCCAGCATTTT. This chain connects TRBV7-2 to TRBJ1-5; D ambiguous. CDR1 and CDR2 (germline): SGHTA, FQGNSA. Trimming removed 3 bases from V and 0 bases from J, with 15 bases in between. This CDR3 region has 17 residues.

The chain carries TRBV10-3 and TRBJ2-1; D is possibly TRBD2 (7 bases). The CDR3 covers 13 residues. Trimming shortened V by 8 bases and J by 5 bases, and 13 bases separated the two germline ends. Germline V CDR1 and CDR2: ENHRY, SYGVKD. The CDR3 sequence is CAIRGAQDNEQFF. CDR3 nucleotide sequence: TGTGCCATCCGGGGGGCCCAGGACAATGAGCAGTTCTTC.

This clone was recorded a few times. The chain employs TRBV2 and TRBJ1-2; no clear D. Germline CDR1 reads SNHLY; CDR2 reads FYNNEI. The CDR3 covers 14 residues. V was shortened by 6 bases and J by 6 bases, with 17 bases between the two germline ends. The CDR3 coding sequence is TGTGCCAGCAGGGCCGATGTGCGGGTCAATGGCTACACCTTC. Encoded protein: CASRADVRVNGYTF.

The rearrangement joins TRBV6-5 to TRBJ1-3; D is unresolved. The CDR3 covers 13 residues. Trimming stripped 10 bases from V and 1 base from J, with 11 bases between. Germline lookup yields CDR1 MNHEY and CDR2 SVGAGI. CDR3 sequence (DNA): TGTGCCACCCCCGATCGGTCTGGAAACACCATATATTTT. Translated: CATPDRSGNTIYF.

This clone was recorded a few times. V and J are TRBV19 and TRBJ2-3; 8 bases line up with TRBD1. V was pared by 6 bases and J by 4 bases, with 9 bases of the junction left unmatched. CDR1 is LNHDA and CDR2 is SQIVND in the germline V gene (reference sequence). The CDR3 extends over 15 amino acids. CDR3 sequence: CASSTGQGDADTQYF. CDR3 DNA: TGTGCCAGTAGCACAGGACAGGGCGACGCAGATACGCAGTATTTT.

This clone was picked up one time. The chain combines TRBV12-1 with TRBJ1-1; the listed D gene, TRBD1, was not tested against the DNA. TRBV12-1 is recorded as a pseudogene. The CDR3 spans 12 residues. CDR3 region: CASHSPYAEAFF. CDR3 DNA: TGTGCCAGCCACAGCCCCTATGCGGAAGCTTTCTTT.

The chain is built from TRBV9 and TRBJ2-5, with 10 bases fitting TRBD2. V trimming: 0 bases; J trimming: 5 bases; junction bases outside the gene matches: 4. The germline V gene encodes CDR1 SGDLS and CDR2 YYNGEE. The CDR3 covers 15 residues. The CDR3 DNA reads TGTGCCAGCAGCGTAGTAGCGGGAGGTCTGGAGACCCAGTACTTC. Amino acids: CASSVVAGGLETQYF.

This clone was seen only a few times. This chain joins TRBV11-3 and TRBJ1-1, with 7 bases fitting TRBD1. V lost 3 bases, J lost 4 bases, and 2 bases stayed unmatched. From germline, CDR1 is SGHNT and CDR2 YENEEA. The CDR3 runs to 13 residues. The CDR3 loop is CASSFDRATEAFF. In DNA form, the CDR3 reads TGTGCCAGCAGCTTCGACAGGGCCACTGAAGCTTTCTTT.

The chain links TRBV11-3 to TRBJ2-1; D gene uncertain. This CDR3 comprises 12 residues. V lost 4 bases and J lost 7, with 8 bases in between. Per the germline V gene, CDR1 is SGHNT and CDR2 is YENEEA. This CDR3 reads CASSYEVNEQFF. The CDR3 region has the DNA TGTGCCAGCAGCTACGAGGTAAATGAGCAGTTCTTC.

The chain is built from TRBV12-5 and TRBJ1-6; D not certain. This CDR3 comprises 14 residues. The germline CDR1 and CDR2 sequences are LGHNT and FRNRAP. V was clipped by 8 bases and J by 9 bases, with 17 bases between them. CDR3 in amino acids: CASSGLGYGSPLHF. As DNA, the CDR3 is TGTGCTAGTAGCGGTTTGGGCTACGGTTCACCCCTCCACTTT.

The genes are TRBV11-1 and TRBJ2-1, with 7 bases fitting TRBD2. Germline V gene data show CDR1 as SGHAT and CDR2 as FQDESV (reference sequence). V trimming: 2 bases; J trimming: 4 bases; junction bases outside the gene matches: 5. The CDR3 has 15 residues. The CDR3 sequence: CASSLPGGSYNEQFF. The DNA of the CDR3 is TGTGCCAGCAGCTTACCGGGGGGATCGTACAATGAGCAGTTCTTC.

The chain carries TRBV30 and TRBJ1-3, with 10 positions matching TRBD1. Germline V lookup: CDR1 GTSNPN, CDR2 SVGIG (reference sequence). This CDR3 contains 15 residues. With V trimmed by 5 bases and J by 2 bases, 6 bases remained unmatched. CDR3 loop: CAWYRDRGTGNTIYF. Here the CDR3 DNA reads TGTGCCTGGTACCGGGACAGGGGTACTGGAAACACCATATATTTT.

This chain links TRBV2 with TRBJ2-1; maybe TRBD2 (6 bases). V dropped 4 bases and J dropped 9 bases, with 13 bases sitting between them. The CDR3 loop spans 13 amino acids. Germline CDR1 and CDR2: SNHLY and FYNNEI. The CDR3 bases are TGTGCCAGCAGTGGGGGGGAGTACTTTGAGCAGTTCTTC. Encoded protein: CASSGGEYFEQFF.

This clone turned up a few times. Other DNA variants within this sample encode the same CDR3. The chain is built from TRBV6-1 and TRBJ1-5; 8 positions match TRBD1. The CDR3 loop spans 15 amino acids. Germline lookup yields CDR1 MNHNS and CDR2 SASEGT. V lost 3 bases to trimming and J lost 4 bases; unmatched junction nucleotides: 5. CDR3 bases: TGTGCCAGCAGTGATCCAGGACAGGGTAATCAGCCCCAGCATTTT. Protein product: CASSDPGQGNQPQHF.

The chain joins TRBV4-1 to TRBJ2-3; D is unresolved. CDR1 is MGHRA and CDR2 is YSYEKL in the germline V gene. The CDR3 loop spans 16 amino acids. The V gene lost 0 bases and the J gene lost 1 base, with 11 bases spanning the gap. The CDR3 loop reads CASSQEGHRGTDTQYF. The CDR3 nucleotides read TGCGCCAGCAGCCAAGAGGGCCACAGAGGCACAGATACGCAGTATTTT.

This sequence joins TRBV29-1 and TRBJ2-1; tentatively, D is TRBD2 (6 bases). Germline lookup yields CDR1 SQVTM and CDR2 ANQGSEA. This CDR3 is 15 amino acids long. The V end lost 3 bases, the J end lost 4 bases, and 16 bases lay between the germline ends. The CDR3 coding sequence is TGCAGCGTTGATTCGGGATGGCGGGGTTACAATGAGCAGTTCTTC. Its protein is CSVDSGWRGYNEQFF.

This clone was seen once. The chain uses TRBV20-1 and TRBJ1-2, with a weak D call TRBD1 (5 bases). This CDR3 is 13 amino acids long. The ends were cut back, 3 bases at V and 0 bases at J, with 8 bases in the middle. CDR1 and CDR2 (germline): DFQATT, SNEGSKA (reference sequence). CDR3 amino acids: CSASQGSNYGYTF. The CDR3 DNA reads TGCAGTGCTAGTCAGGGATCTAACTATGGCTACACCTTC.

V is TRBV11-2 and J is TRBJ2-1; 9 nucleotides align to TRBD2. The CDR3 is 15 amino acids. Trimming cost V 1 base and J 9 bases; bases outside gene matches: 7. The germline V gene encodes CDR1 SGHAT and CDR2 FQNNGV. The CDR3 sequence is CASSLAPTSGVEQFF. CDR3 DNA: TGTGCCAGCAGCTTAGCCCCGACTAGCGGTGTTGAGCAGTTCTTC.

This clone was seen a single time. The CDR3 is CASSTRRNTEAFF. The DNA for the CDR3 is TGTGCCAGCAGTACCCGTAGGAACACTGAAGCTTTCTTT. The chain is built from TRBV12-3 or TRBV12-4 and TRBJ1-1; D is ambiguous. The CDR3 contains 13 residues. The V gene lost 5 bases and the J gene lost 1 base, with 8 bases spanning the gap.

This chain connects TRBV7-2 to TRBJ2-5; maybe TRBD2 (5 bases). V lost 3 bases, J lost 2 bases, and 7 bases lay in between. Germline V gene lookup returns CDR1 SGHTA and CDR2 FQGNSA. The CDR3 loop spans 13 amino acids. The CDR3: CASSFTGQETQYF. DNA for the CDR3: TGTGCCAGCAGCTTTACGGGACAAGAGACCCAGTACTTC.

This chain's CDR3 is CASSQVGTSGGIGETQYF. DNA for the CDR3: TGTGCCAGCAGCCAAGTAGGGACTAGCGGGGGGATCGGGGAGACCCAGTACTTC. The rearrangement links TRBV4-2 to TRBJ2-5; 15 nucleotides match TRBD2. The CDR3 loop spans 18 amino acids. V lost 1 base and J lost 5; bases outside the gene matches: 8. CDR1 and CDR2 from the germline V gene are LGHNA and YNFKEQ.

The rearrangement joins TRBV5-1 to TRBJ2-3, with a tentative D call TRBD2 (6 bases). Germline lookup yields CDR1 SGHRS and CDR2 YFSETQ. The CDR3 consists of 14 residues. The V and J ends lost 0 bases and 4 bases respectively, with 9 bases between them. Here the CDR3 reads CASSLGAGPDTQYF. CDR3 nucleotides: TGCGCCAGCAGCTTGGGCGCGGGACCAGATACGCAGTATTTT. The full variable domain, in which reference TRBV5-1 and TRBJ2-3 provide the parts outside the CDR3, is KAGVTQTPRYLIKTRGQQVTLSCSPISGHRSVSWYQQTPGQGLQFLFEYFSETQRNKGNFPGRFSGRQFSNSRSEMNVSTLELGDSALYLCASSLGAGPDTQYFGPGTRLTVL.

The rearrangement uses TRBV6-1 and TRBJ2-5; no reliable D call. The germline V gene encodes CDR1 MNHNS and CDR2 SASEGT. V shed 2 bases and J shed 3 bases, with 4 bases lying between them. This CDR3 comprises 12 residues. The CDR3 region is CASSELKETQYF. CDR3 DNA sequence: TGTGCCAGCAGTGAACTAAAAGAGACCCAGTACTTC.